The 12 T cell receptor beta chains below come from one sample, sequenced in a study of T cells in women clearing cervical HPV infection. Assay used: immunoSEQ multiplex PCR; TCRdb lists only in-frame clones, some missing. This sample's table reports 25,000 to 35,000 clones. Material: blood buffy coat. These receptors were taken from a woman between 18 and 70 years old with a cervical HPV16 infection that either progressed to CIN3+ or cleared (not recorded which).

As for this clone: The read comes to an end 3 residues before the CDR3 does, leaving the germline J gene to fill in the end. The J gene is TRBJ1-1, the V gene TRBV5-1; possibly TRBD1 for D (6 bases). Germline CDR1 SGHRS, CDR2 YFSETQ. Trimming took 1 base from V and 0 from J, leaving 16 bases between them. The CDR3 covers 17 residues. The CDR3 is CASSLMMGQGLNTEAFF. The CDR3 bases that were read are TGCGCCAGCAGCTTGATGATGGGGCAGGGGTTGAACACTGAA.

Concerning this clone: Read data end 3 residues before the CDR3 end; the end is taken from the germline J gene. V usage is TRBV5-1 and J usage is TRBJ2-7; no definite D call. The ends were cut back, 1 base at V and 3 bases at J, with 8 bases in the middle. CDR1 SGHRS and CDR2 YFSETQ come from the germline V gene. This CDR3 region has 13 residues. Here the CDR3 reads CASSLCLLYEQYF. CDR3 DNA (partial): TGCGCCAGCAGCTTGTGTCTTCTCTACGAG. Full variable domain (rest looked up from reference TRBV5-1 and TRBJ2-7): KAGVTQTPRYLIKTRGQQVTLSCSPISGHRSVSWYQQTPGQGLQFLFEYFSETQRNKGNFPGRFSGRQFSNSRSEMNVSTLELGDSALYLCASSLCLLYEQYFGPGTRLTVT.

In the case of this clone: The sequenced fragment ends 3 residues before the CDR3 boundary, so the rest is inferred from the germline J gene. The chain couples TRBV7-9 to TRBJ1-6; 9 bases are shared with TRBD1. V was pared by 6 bases and J by 7 bases, with 4 bases of the junction left unmatched. Germline V gene sequence: CDR1 SEHNR, CDR2 FQNEAQ (reference sequence). This CDR3 is built from 14 residues. CDR3 in amino acids: CASRPDRGNSPLHF. The CDR3 DNA, read in part, is TGTGCCAGCAGACCCGACAGGGGGAATTCACCC.

CDR3: CAKHDKVGTSGTNEQFF. CDR3 bases read: TGTGCCAAGCACGATAAGGTCGGGACTAGCGGGACGAATGAG. J is TRBJ2-1 and V is TRBV19; 13 bases are shared with TRBD2. The read finishes 3 residues shy of the CDR3 end, and the germline J gene is used to complete it. The CDR3 is made up of 17 amino acids. Germline V gene sequence: CDR1 LNHDA, CDR2 SQIVND (reference sequence). After removal of 10 bases from V and 7 bases from J, the junction contained 16 bases not matched to a gene.

This clone shows up as medium-sized by frequency. Sequencing ends 3 residues short of the CDR3 end; the germline J gene provides the rest. The chain uses TRBV6-1 and TRBJ1-6, with 9 bases lining up with TRBD1. With V trimmed by 3 bases and J by 10 bases, 4 bases remained unmatched. The CDR3 runs to 14 residues. Germline lookup yields CDR1 MNHNS and CDR2 SASEGT. Partial CDR3 DNA: TGTGCCAGCAGTGAGGGGACAGGGACATCACCC. It translates to CASSEGTGTSP. The full CDR3 sequence reads CASSEGTGTSPLHF.

The sequenced CDR3 bases are TGCAGTGCGCGGGACAGGGTAGAAGGCGAG. Its translation: CSARDRVEGE. The full CDR3 protein is CSARDRVEGEQYF. V and J are TRBV20-1 and TRBJ2-7; 9 bases match TRBD1. The read falls 3 residues short of the CDR3 end, and the missing part is taken from the germline J gene. V lost 6 bases and J lost 6; bases outside the gene matches: 9. This CDR3 spans 13 amino acids. Germline V CDR1 and CDR2: DFQATT, SNEGSKA (reference sequence).

Remarks on this clone: The CDR3 goes on 3 residues after the read ends, and that part is filled in from the germline J gene. The rearrangement uses TRBV2 and TRBJ2-1; 14 bases map to TRBD2. CDR1 is SNHLY, CDR2 FYNNEI, per germline. The length of the CDR3 is 15 residues. V gave up 6 bases and J gave up 9 bases; unmatched junction bases: 7. CDR3 DNA, as far as it was read: TGTGCCAGCAGCCCGGGACTAGCGGGAGTTAGTGAG. Its protein is CASSPGLAGVSE. The CDR3 reads in full as CASSPGLAGVSEQFF.

Remarks on this clone: The missing CDR3 end, 3 residues past where the read stops, is filled in from the germline J gene. This chain links TRBV6-1 with TRBJ1-4; weak D call: TRBD1 (6 bases). V lost 1 base and J lost 7, with 10 bases in between. Germline V gene data show CDR1 as MNHNS and CDR2 as SASEGT. CDR3 length: 14 residues. CDR3 DNA (partial): TGTGCCAGCAGTGAAGGGGCGGGGGCTGAAAAA. It specifies CASSEGAGAEK. The full CDR3 protein is CASSEGAGAEKLFF.

Comments on this clone: The sequence runs out 3 residues before the end of the CDR3; the remainder is reconstructed from the germline J gene. The chain combines TRBV7-8 with TRBJ2-3; 9 bases map to TRBD1. The V gene's germline CDR1 is SGHVS and CDR2 FQNEAQ. The V and J ends lost 3 bases and 6 bases, in that order; junction bases with no gene match: 10. CDR3 length: 16 amino acids. CDR3 DNA, as far as it was read: TGTGCCAGCAGCTTCCGGAGGGACAGGGCTTATGATACG. Encoded protein: CASSFRRDRAYDT. The entire CDR3 sequence reads CASSFRRDRAYDTQYF. Drawing the rest from reference TRBV7-8 and TRBJ2-3, the complete variable domain is GAGVSQSPRYKVAKRGQDVALRCDPISGHVSLFWYQQALGQGPEFLTYFQNEAQLDKSGLPSDRFFAERPEGSVSTLKIQRTQQEDSAVYLCASSFRRDRAYDTQYFGPGTRLTVL.

Concerning this clone itself: The sequence runs out 3 residues before the end of the CDR3; the remainder is reconstructed from the germline J gene. This chain uses TRBV2 with TRBJ2-3, with a tentative D call TRBD2 (6 bases). The CDR3 runs 16 residues. V shed 0 bases and J shed 0 bases, with 10 bases lying between them. Germline V gene data show CDR1 as SNHLY and CDR2 as FYNNEI. The covered CDR3 bases are TGTGCCAGCAGTGAAGCGGTAGCGGTGAGCACAGATACG. Its translation is CASSEAVAVSTDT. The entire CDR3 protein reads CASSEAVAVSTDTQYF. Based on the CDR3 plus reference TRBV2 and TRBJ2-3, the full variable domain is EPEVTQTPSHQVTQMGQEVILRCVPISNHLYFYWYRQILGQKVEFLVSFYNNEISEKSEIFDDQFSVERPDGSNFTLKIRSTKLEDSAMYFCASSEAVAVSTDTQYFGPGTRLTVL.

About this clone: From the germline J gene comes the end of the CDR3, since the read stops 3 residues before it. The chain uses TRBV20-1 and TRBJ2-5; perhaps TRBD1 as D (6 bases). V was clipped by 5 bases and J by 2 bases, with 15 bases between them. Germline lookup yields CDR1 DFQATT and CDR2 SNEGSKA (reference sequence). The CDR3 spans 14 residues. The CDR3 reads CSASPGHKQETQYF. CDR3 DNA, as far as it was read: TGCAGTGCTTCTCCGGGACATAAACAAGAGACC.

With respect to this clone: The read ends 3 residues early relative to the CDR3; the germline J gene fills the gap. The chain has TRBV10-3 and TRBJ2-6, with TRBD1 as a possible D gene (6 bases). Trimming removed 2 bases from V and 1 base from J, with 6 bases in between. From germline, CDR1 is ENHRY and CDR2 SYGVKD. This CDR3 contains 15 residues. Incomplete CDR3 DNA: TGTGCCATCAGTGAGACAGGGTCTGGGGCCAACGTC. It codes for CAISETGSGANV. The entire CDR3 sequence reads CAISETGSGANVLTF.